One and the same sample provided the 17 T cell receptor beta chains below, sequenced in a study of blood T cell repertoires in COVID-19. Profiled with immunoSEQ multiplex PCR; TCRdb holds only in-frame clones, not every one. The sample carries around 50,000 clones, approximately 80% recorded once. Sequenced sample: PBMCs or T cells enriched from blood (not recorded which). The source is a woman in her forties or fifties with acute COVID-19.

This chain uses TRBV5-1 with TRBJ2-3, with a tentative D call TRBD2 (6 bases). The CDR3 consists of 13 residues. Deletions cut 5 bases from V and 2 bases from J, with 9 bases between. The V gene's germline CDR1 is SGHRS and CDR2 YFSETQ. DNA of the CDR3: TGCGCCAGCAGAGGCGGGGTCACAGATACGCAGTATTTT. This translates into CASRGGVTDTQYF.

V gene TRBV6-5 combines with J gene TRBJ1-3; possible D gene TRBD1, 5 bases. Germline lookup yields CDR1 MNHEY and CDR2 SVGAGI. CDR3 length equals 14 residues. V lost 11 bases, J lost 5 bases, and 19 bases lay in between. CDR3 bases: TGTGCCTGCTCCGGGAGGCAGGGTCGAAACACCATATATTTT. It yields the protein CACSGRQGRNTIYF.

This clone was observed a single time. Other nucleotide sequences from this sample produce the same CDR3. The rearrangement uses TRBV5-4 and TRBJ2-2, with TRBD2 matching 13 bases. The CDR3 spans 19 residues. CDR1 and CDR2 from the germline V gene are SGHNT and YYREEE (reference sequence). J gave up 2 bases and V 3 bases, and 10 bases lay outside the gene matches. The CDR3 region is CASSWATLAGGVNTGELFF. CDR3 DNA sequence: TGTGCCAGCAGCTGGGCTACACTAGCGGGGGGGGTCAACACCGGGGAGCTGTTTTTT.

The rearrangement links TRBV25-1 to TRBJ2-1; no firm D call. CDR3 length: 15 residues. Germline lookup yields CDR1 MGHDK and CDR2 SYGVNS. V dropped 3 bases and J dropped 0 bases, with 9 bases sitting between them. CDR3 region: CASSDGGFSYNEQFF. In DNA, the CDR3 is TGTGCCAGCAGTGATGGCGGCTTCTCCTACAATGAGCAGTTCTTC.

The CDR3 spells CASSDRLSSYNSPLHF. The CDR3, as DNA: TGTGCCAGCAGTGACCGATTGAGCTCCTATAATTCACCCCTCCACTTT. The genes are TRBV2 and TRBJ1-6; D is ambiguous. Germline values: CDR1 SNHLY, CDR2 FYNNEI. The germline V and J ends were trimmed by 3 bases and 0 bases, with 9 bases remaining between them. CDR3 length: 16 amino acids.

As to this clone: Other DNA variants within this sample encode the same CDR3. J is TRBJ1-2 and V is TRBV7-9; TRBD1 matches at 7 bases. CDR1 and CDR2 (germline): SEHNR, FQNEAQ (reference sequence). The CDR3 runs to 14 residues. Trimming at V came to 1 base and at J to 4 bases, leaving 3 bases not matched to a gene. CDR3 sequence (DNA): TGTGCCAGCAGCTTAGAGGCAGGGGGCTATGGCTACACCTTC. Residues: CASSLEAGGYGYTF.

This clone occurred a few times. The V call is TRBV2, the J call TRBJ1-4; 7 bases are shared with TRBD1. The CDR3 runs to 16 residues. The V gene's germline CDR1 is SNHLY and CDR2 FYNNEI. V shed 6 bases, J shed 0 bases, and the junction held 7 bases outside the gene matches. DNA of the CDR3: TGTGCCAGCAGGGCGGGACAGAAGGCAACTAATGAAAAACTGTTTTTT. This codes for CASRAGQKATNEKLFF.

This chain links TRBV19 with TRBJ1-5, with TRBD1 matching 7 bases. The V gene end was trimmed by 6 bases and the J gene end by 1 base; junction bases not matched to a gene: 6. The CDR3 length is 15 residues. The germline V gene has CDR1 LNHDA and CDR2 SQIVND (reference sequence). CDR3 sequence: CASSRAGGSNQPQHF. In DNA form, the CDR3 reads TGTGCCAGTAGCCGGGCAGGGGGGAGCAATCAGCCCCAGCATTTT.

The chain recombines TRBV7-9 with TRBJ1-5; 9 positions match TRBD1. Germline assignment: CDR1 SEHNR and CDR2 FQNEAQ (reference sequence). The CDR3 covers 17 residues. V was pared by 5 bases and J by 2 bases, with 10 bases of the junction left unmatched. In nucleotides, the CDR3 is TGTGCCAGCAGCCCAGGGACAGGGCAGCTGGGCAATCAGCCCCAGCATTTT. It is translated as CASSPGTGQLGNQPQHF.

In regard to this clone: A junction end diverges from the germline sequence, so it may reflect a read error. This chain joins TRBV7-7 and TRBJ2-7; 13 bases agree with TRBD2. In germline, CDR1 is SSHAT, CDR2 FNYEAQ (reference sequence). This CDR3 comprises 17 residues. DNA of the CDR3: TGTGCTAGCAGCCCGGGACTAGCGGGGCCGAGCTCCTACGAGCAGTACTTC. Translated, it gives CASSPGLAGPSSYEQYF.

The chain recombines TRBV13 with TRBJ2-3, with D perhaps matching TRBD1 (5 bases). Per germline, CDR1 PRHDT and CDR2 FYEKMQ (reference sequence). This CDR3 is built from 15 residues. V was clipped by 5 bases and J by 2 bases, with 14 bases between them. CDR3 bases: TGTGCCAGCAGCACCCGACAGAAGATCACAGATACGCAGTATTTT. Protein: CASSTRQKITDTQYF.

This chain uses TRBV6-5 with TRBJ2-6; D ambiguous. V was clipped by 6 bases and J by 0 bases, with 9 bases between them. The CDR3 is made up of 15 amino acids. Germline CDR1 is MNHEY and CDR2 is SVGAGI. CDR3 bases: TGTGCCAGCAGCAGTTTTGGCTCTGGGGCCAACGTCCTGACTTTC. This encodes CASSSFGSGANVLTF.

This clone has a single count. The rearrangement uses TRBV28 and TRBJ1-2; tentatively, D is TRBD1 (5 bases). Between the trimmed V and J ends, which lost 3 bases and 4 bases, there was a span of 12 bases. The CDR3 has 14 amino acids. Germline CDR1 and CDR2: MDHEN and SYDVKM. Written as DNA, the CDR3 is TGTGCCAGCAGTTTGGGGGGACGAGGCTATGGCTACACCTTC. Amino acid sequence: CASSLGGRGYGYTF.

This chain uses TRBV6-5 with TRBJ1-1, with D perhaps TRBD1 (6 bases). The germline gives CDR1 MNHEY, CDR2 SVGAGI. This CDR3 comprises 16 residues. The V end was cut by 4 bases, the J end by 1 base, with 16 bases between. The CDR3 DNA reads TGTGCCAGCAGTTTAGACCCGGGACACAGGAACACTGAAGCTTTCTTT. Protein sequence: CASSLDPGHRNTEAFF.

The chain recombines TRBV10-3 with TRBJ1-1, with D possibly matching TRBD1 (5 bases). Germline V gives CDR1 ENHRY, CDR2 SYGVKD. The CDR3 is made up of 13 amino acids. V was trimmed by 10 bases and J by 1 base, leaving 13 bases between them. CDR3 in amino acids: CATRGATNTEAFF. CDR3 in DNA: TGTGCCACCAGAGGGGCTACGAACACTGAAGCTTTCTTT.

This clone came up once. The DNA of the CDR3 is TGCGCCAGCAGCTTGGCCAACGTAGGGGACACCGGGGAGCTGTTTTTT. Amino acids: CASSLANVGDTGELFF. The rearrangement uses TRBV5-1 and TRBJ2-2, with a tentative D call TRBD1 (5 bases). The V and J ends lost 0 bases and 3 bases respectively, with 12 bases between them. The CDR3 totals 16 residues. The germline CDR1 and CDR2 sequences are SGHRS and YFSETQ.

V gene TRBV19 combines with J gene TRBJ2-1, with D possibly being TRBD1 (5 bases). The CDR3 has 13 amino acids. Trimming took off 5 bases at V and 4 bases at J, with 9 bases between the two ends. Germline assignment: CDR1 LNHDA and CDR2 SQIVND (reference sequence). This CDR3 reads CASSQQVYNEQFF. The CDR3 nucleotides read TGTGCCAGTAGTCAACAGGTTTACAATGAGCAGTTCTTC.